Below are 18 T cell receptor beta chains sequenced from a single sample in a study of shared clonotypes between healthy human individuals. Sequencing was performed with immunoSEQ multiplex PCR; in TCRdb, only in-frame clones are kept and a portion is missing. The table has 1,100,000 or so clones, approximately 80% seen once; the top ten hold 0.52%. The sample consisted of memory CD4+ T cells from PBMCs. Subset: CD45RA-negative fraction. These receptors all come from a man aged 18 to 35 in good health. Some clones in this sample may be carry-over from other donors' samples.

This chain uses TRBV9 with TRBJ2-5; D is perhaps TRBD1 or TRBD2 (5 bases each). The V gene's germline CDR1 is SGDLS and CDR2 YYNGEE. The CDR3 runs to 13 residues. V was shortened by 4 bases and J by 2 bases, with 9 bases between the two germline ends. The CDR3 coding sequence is TGTGCCAGCAGCCTAGGGACGCAAGAGACCCAGTACTTC. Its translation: CASSLGTQETQYF.

CDR3 sequence reads: CGSGRQETQYF. The CDR3 DNA reads as TGTGGATCAGGGCGGCAAGAGACCCAGTACTTC. This chain joins TRBV28 and TRBJ2-5, with a possible D match to TRBD1 (5 bases). The CDR3 is made up of 11 amino acids. In germline, CDR1 is MDHEN, CDR2 SYDVKM.

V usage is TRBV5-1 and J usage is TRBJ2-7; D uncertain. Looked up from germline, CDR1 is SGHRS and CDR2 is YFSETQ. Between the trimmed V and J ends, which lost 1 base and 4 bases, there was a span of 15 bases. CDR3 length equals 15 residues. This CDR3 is CASSLLPGGEYEQYF. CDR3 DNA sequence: TGCGCCAGCAGCTTGCTGCCGGGCGGTGAATACGAGCAGTACTTC.

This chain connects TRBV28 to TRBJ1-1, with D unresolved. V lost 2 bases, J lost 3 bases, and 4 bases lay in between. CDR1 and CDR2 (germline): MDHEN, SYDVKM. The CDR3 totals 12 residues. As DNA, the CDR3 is TGTGCCAGCAGTTTAGTCGACACTGAAGCTTTCTTT. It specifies CASSLVDTEAFF.

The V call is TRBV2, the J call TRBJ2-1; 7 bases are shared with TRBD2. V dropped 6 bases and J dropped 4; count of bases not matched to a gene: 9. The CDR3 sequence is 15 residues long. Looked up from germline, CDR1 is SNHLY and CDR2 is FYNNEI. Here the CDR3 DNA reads TGTGCCAGCAGGACCCTAGCGGAAAGTTACAATGAGCAGTTCTTC. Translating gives CASRTLAESYNEQFF.

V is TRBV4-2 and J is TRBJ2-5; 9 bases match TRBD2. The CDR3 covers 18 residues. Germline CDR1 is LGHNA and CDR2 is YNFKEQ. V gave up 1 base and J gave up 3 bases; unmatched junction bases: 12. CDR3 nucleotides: TGTGCCAGCAGCCAAGGAAGGACTAGCGCGTCGCTGGAAGAGACCCAGTACTTC. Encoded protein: CASSQGRTSASLEETQYF.

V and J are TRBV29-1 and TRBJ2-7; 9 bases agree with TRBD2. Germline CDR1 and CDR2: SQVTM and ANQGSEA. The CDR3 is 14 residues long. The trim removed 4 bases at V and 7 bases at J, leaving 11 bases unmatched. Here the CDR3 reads CSVVIGLASREQYF. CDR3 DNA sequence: TGCAGCGTTGTAATTGGACTAGCGTCGCGGGAGCAGTACTTC.

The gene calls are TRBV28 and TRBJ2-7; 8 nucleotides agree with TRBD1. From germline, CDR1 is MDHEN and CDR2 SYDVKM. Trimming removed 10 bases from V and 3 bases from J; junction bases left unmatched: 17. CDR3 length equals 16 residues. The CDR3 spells CATTGQGKASIYEQYF. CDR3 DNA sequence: TGTGCCACCACCGGACAGGGTAAAGCCTCTATCTACGAGCAGTACTTC.

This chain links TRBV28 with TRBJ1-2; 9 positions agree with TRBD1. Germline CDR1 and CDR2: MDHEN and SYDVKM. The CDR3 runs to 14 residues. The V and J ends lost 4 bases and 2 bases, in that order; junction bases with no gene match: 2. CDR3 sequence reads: CASSSQGANYGYTF. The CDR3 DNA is TGTGCCAGCAGTTCACAGGGGGCGAACTATGGCTACACCTTC.

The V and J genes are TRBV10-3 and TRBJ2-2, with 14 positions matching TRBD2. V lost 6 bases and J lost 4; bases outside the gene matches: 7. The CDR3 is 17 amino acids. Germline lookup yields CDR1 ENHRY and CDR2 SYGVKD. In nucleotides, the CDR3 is TGTGCCATCAGCCCGGGACTAGCGGGAGCGGGCACCGGGGAGCTGTTTTTT. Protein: CAISPGLAGAGTGELFF.

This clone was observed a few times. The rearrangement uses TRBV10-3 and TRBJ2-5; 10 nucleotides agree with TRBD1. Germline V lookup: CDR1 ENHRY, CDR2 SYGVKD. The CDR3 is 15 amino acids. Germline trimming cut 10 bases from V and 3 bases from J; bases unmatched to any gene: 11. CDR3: CATSGDRGWEETQYF. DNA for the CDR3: TGTGCCACCTCCGGGGACAGGGGCTGGGAAGAGACCCAGTACTTC.

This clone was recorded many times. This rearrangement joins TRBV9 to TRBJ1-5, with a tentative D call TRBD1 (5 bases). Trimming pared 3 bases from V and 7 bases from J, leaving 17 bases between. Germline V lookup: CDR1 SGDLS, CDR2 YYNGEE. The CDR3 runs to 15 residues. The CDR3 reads CASSAGAGRQQPQHF. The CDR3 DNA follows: TGTGCCAGCAGCGCTGGAGCGGGGCGCCAACAGCCCCAGCATTTT.

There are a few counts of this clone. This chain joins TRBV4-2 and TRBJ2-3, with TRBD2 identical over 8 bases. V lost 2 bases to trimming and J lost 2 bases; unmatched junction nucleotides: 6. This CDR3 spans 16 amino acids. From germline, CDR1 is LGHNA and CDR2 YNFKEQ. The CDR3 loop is CASSQHRGRTTDTQYF. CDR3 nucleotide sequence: TGTGCCAGCAGCCAACACCGCGGGAGGACCACAGATACGCAGTATTTT.

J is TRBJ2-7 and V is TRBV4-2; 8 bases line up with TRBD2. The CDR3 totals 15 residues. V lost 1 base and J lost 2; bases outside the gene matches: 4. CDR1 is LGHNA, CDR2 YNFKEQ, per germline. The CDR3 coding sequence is TGTGCCAGCAGCCAAGCCGGGGGGGGCGCCTACGAGCAGTACTTC. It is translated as CASSQAGGGAYEQYF.

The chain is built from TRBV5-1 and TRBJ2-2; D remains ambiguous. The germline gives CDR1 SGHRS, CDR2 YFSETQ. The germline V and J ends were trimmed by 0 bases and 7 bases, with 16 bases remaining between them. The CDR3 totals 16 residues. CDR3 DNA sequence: TGCGCCAGCAGCTTGGTGGTAGCATCTCATAACGGGGAGCTGTTTTTT. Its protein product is CASSLVVASHNGELFF.

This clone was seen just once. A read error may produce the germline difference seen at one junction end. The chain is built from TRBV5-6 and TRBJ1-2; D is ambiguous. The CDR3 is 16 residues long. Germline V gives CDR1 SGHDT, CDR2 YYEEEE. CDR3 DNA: TGTGCCAGCAGTTTGGTCCTGCTCAGTGCCATCTATGGCTACACCTTC. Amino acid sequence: CASSLVLLSAIYGYTF.

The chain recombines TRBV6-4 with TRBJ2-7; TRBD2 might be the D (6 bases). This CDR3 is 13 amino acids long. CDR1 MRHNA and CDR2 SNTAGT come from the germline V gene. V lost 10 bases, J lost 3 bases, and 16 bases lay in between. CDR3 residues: CATHPGLYYEQYF. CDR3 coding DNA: TGTGCCACACATCCCGGACTATACTACGAGCAGTACTTC.

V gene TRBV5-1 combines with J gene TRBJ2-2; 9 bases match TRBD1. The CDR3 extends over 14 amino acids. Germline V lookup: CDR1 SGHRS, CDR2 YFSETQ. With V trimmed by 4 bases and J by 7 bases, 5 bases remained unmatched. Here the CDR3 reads CASSTGQGNGELFF. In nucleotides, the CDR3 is TGCGCCAGCAGCACCGGACAGGGGAACGGGGAGCTGTTTTTT.